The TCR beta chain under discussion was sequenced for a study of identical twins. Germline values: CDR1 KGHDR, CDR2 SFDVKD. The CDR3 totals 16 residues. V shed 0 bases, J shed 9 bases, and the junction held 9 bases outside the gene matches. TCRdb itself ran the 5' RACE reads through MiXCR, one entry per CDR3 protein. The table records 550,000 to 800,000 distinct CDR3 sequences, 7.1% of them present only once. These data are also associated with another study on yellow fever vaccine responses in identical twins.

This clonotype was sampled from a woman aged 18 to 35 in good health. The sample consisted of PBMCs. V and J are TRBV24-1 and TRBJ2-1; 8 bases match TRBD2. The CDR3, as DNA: TGTGCCACCAGTGATTTGGGCGCTTCCGGGAGGGGTGAGCAGTTCTTC. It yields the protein CATSDLGASGRGEQFF.